Following are 11 T cell receptor beta chains from one sample sequenced in a study of blood T cells in healthy people across ages. Primed by a sample-barcoded 5' primer and a J-beta primer mix, a second PCR proceeded for roughly 7 to 12 cycles. From the 5' RACE reads, TCRdb called clonotypes with MiXCR, one entry per CDR3 protein. Of approximately 810,000 distinct CDR3 sequences in the sample, less than 35% were seen once. The sequencing sample was made of blood. These receptor sequences come from a woman older than 75 in good health.

The genes are TRBV7-2 and TRBJ2-7, with 11 bases matching TRBD2. The length of the CDR3 is 14 residues. Unmatched junction bases numbered 7, after V lost 5 bases and J lost 7 bases. Germline CDR1 reads SGHTA; CDR2 reads FQGNSA. The CDR3 DNA reads as TGTGCCAGCAGCGAGGGACTAGCGGACAATGAGCAGTACTTC. Translating it yields CASSEGLADNEQYF. The full variable domain, rest sourced from reference TRBV7-2 and TRBJ2-7, is GAGVSQSPSNKVTEKGKDVELRCDPISGHTALYWYRQSLGQGLEFLIYFQGNSAPDKSGLPSDRFSAERTGGSVSTLTIQRTQQEDSAVYLCASSEGLADNEQYFGPGTRLTVT.

The genes are TRBV7-2 and TRBJ1-6; D is unresolved. Germline CDR1 is SGHTA and CDR2 is FQGNSA. The CDR3 runs 14 residues. V was pared by 1 base and J by 13 bases, with 14 bases between. As DNA, the CDR3 is TGTGCCAGCAGCTTAGAATCAAGGGTGCGGCCCCTCCACTTT. Translating it yields CASSLESRVRPLHF.

To note about this clonotype: Given a much more abundant clone one base away, this may be a read error. The V and J genes are TRBV4-2 and TRBJ2-1, with 9 bases aligning to TRBD2. The J call may be faulty, since TRBJ2-7 better matches the DNA end. Germline V gives CDR1 LGHNA, CDR2 YNFKEQ. The CDR3 contains 16 residues. The CDR3 region is CASSPVAGDPRNEQYF. CDR3 bases: TGTGCCAGCAGCCCAGTAGCGGGGGACCCACGCAATGAGCAGTACTTC.

Notes on this clonotype: A read error may explain this, as a much larger clone is one base away. The chain uses TRBV5-1 and TRBJ2-1; D assignment may be TRBD1 or TRBD2 (6 bases each). The CDR3 is 13 residues long. Germline V gene sequence: CDR1 SGHRS, CDR2 YFSETQ. The V and J ends lost 4 bases and 10 bases respectively, with 15 bases between them. The CDR3, as DNA: TGCGCCAGCAGCGCGGGACATTTCTACGAGCAGTTCTTC. Its protein is CASSAGHFYEQFF.

There are many counts of this clonotype. This rearrangement joins TRBV30 to TRBJ1-2; D ambiguous. This CDR3 is 12 amino acids long. The germline V and J ends were trimmed by 0 bases and 5 bases, with 7 bases remaining between them. Germline CDR1 is GTSNPN and CDR2 is SVGIG (reference sequence). Here the CDR3 DNA reads TGTGCCTGGAGTGTACGGGCTTATGGCTACACCTTC. Translation gives CAWSVRAYGYTF.

A few counts support this clonotype. A much larger clone differs by one base, so this may be a read error. The chain employs TRBV12-3 or TRBV12-4 and TRBJ1-4, with D possibly being TRBD1 (5 bases). V shed 5 bases and J shed 3 bases, with 10 bases lying between them. The CDR3 sequence is 14 residues long. For the CDR3, the DNA is TGTGCCAGCAGTAGACAGTCAGCTAATGAAAAACTGTTTTTT. Translation gives CASSRQSANEKLFF.

CDR3 amino acids: CASKLGSGNTIYF. In DNA, the CDR3 is TGTGCCAGCAAACTGGGGTCTGGAAACACCATATATTTT. V usage is TRBV12-3 or TRBV12-4 and J usage is TRBJ1-3, with D unclear. V was clipped by 7 bases and J by 1 base, with 8 bases between them. CDR3 size: 13 residues.

This clonotype was counted ten times or more. The chain has TRBV20-1 and TRBJ2-1; 8 bases are a match to TRBD2. The V gene's germline CDR1 is DFQATT and CDR2 SNEGSKA (reference sequence). V trimming: 7 bases; J trimming: 6 bases; junction bases outside the gene matches: 5. The CDR3 contains 12 residues. CDR3 nucleotide sequence: TGCAGTGAAGCGGGGGACCTCAATGAGCAGTTCTTC. As protein: CSEAGDLNEQFF.

The chain is built from TRBV14 and TRBJ2-3; possible D gene TRBD1, 6 bases. Germline loops: CDR1 SGHDN, CDR2 FVKESK. The CDR3 contains 16 residues. V was cut by 1 base and J by 0 bases, with 11 bases left in between. Here the CDR3 DNA reads TGTGCCAGCAGCCAAGGGGTGGGGGCCAGCACAGATACGCAGTATTTT. The encoded protein is CASSQGVGASTDTQYF.

Concerning this clonotype itself: Its ends do not fully match the called genes, so a read error is possible. V is TRBV7-8 and J is TRBJ2-1; no reliable D call. Germline V gives CDR1 SGHVS, CDR2 FQNEAQ. The CDR3 has 19 amino acids. The CDR3 spells CASGLVQDQRPSSYNEQFF. The CDR3 DNA sequence: TGTGCCAGCGGCTTAGTTCAGGACCAGAGACCGAGCTCCTACAATGAGCAGTTCTTC.

There are a few counts of this clonotype. Relative to the germline gene, one junction end is altered; a read error may explain this. The chain employs TRBV11-2 and TRBJ2-3, with 9 bases identical to TRBD1. Germline CDR1 and CDR2: SGHAT and FQNNGV. There are 16 residues in the CDR3. This chain's CDR3 is CAGSLDRGTLTDTQYF. The DNA of the CDR3 is TGTGCCGGCAGCTTAGACAGGGGGACGCTCACAGATACGCAGTATTTT.